A single sample is the source of the 18 T cell receptor beta chains below, sequenced in a study of blood T cell repertoires in COVID-19. Repertoires were generated with immunoSEQ multiplex PCR, while TCRdb's copy carries only in-frame clones and drops some. Of 150,000 to 200,000 clones in the sample, 70% to 80% were seen once. Sample: peripheral blood. The source is a middle-aged woman with COVID-19, enrolled during active disease.

This clone was seen a few times. V and J are TRBV10-3 and TRBJ1-5, with D unclear. Germline CDR1 ENHRY, CDR2 SYGVKD. V was trimmed by 6 bases and J by 0 bases, leaving 6 bases between them. The CDR3 is 13 amino acids. The CDR3: CAIRSNSNQPQHF. The CDR3 coding sequence is TGTGCCATCAGGTCTAATAGCAATCAGCCCCAGCATTTT.

The chain is built from TRBV3-1 (or the pseudogene TRBV3-2) and TRBJ2-7, with D perhaps TRBD2 (5 bases). This CDR3 comprises 13 residues. V was cut by 1 base and J by 6 bases, with 10 bases left in between. Germline lookup yields CDR1 LGHDT and CDR2 YNNKEL (reference sequence). The chain's CDR3 is CASSQADFTEQYF. CDR3 DNA: TGTGCCAGCAGCCAAGCGGACTTCACCGAGCAGTACTTC.

This clone was detected only a few times. This chain joins TRBV5-8 and TRBJ1-5; D is unclear. Germline V lookup: CDR1 SGHTS, CDR2 YDEGEE. V dropped 3 bases and J dropped 4 bases, with 8 bases sitting between them. This CDR3 comprises 13 residues. The CDR3 here is CASSSRGNQPQHF. The CDR3 DNA is TGTGCCAGCAGCTCTAGAGGAAATCAGCCCCAGCATTTT. Full variable domain (outside the CDR3, taken from reference TRBV5-8 and TRBJ1-5): EAGVTQSPTHLIKTRGQQATLRCSPISGHTSVYWYQQALGLGLQFLLWYDEGEERNRGNFPPRFSGRQFPNYSSELNVNALELEDSALYLCASSSRGNQPQHFGDGTRLSIL.

The chain joins TRBV11-2 to TRBJ1-3, with D unresolved. Germline values: CDR1 SGHAT, CDR2 FQNNGV. The CDR3 runs to 15 residues. Between the trimmed V and J ends, which lost 0 bases and 1 base, there was a span of 7 bases. DNA of the CDR3: TGTGCCAGCAGCTTAGATACGGGTTCTGGAAACACCATATATTTT. Its translation is CASSLDTGSGNTIYF. Combining the CDR3 with reference TRBV11-2 and TRBJ1-3 gives the whole variable domain EAGVAQSPRYKIIEKRQSVAFWCNPISGHATLYWYQQILGQGPKLLIQFQNNGVVDDSQLPKDRFSAERLKGVDSTLKIQPAKLEDSAVYLCASSLDTGSGNTIYFGEGSWLTVV.

The sample holds a few counts of this clone. V gene TRBV7-8 combines with J gene TRBJ2-2; D is perhaps TRBD1 (5 bases). CDR3 length equals 15 residues. V lost 2 bases and J 1 base, leaving 8 bases between the germline ends. Per germline, CDR1 SGHVS and CDR2 FQNEAQ. Here the CDR3 reads CASSLFGQNTGELFF. CDR3 DNA sequence: TGTGCCAGCAGCTTATTCGGACAGAACACCGGGGAGCTGTTTTTT.

This clone appeared a few times. The CDR3 coding sequence is TGTGCCAGCAGCGAAAGCGGGGGACTCTACAATGAGCAGTTCTTC. This codes for CASSESGGLYNEQFF. The V call is TRBV5-4, the J call TRBJ2-1, with 8 bases that match TRBD2. The germline V gene has CDR1 SGHNT and CDR2 YYREEE (reference sequence). CDR3 length: 15 residues. V shed 4 bases, J shed 3 bases, and the junction held 6 bases outside the gene matches. The complete variable domain, with remaining parts taken from reference TRBV5-4 and TRBJ2-1, reads ETGVTQSPTHLIKTRGQQVTLRCSSQSGHNTVSWYQQALGQGPQFIFQYYREEENGRGNFPPRFSGLQFPNYSSELNVNALELDDSALYLCASSESGGLYNEQFFGPGTRLTVL.

V and J are TRBV11-2 and TRBJ2-1; D not resolved. The CDR3 extends over 11 amino acids. Deletions cut 5 bases from V and 12 bases from J, with 11 bases between. The germline CDR1 and CDR2 sequences are SGHAT and FQNNGV. The CDR3 loop reads CASSPLRSQFF. The CDR3, as DNA: TGTGCCAGCAGCCCTCTGCGGTCGCAGTTCTTC.

The rearrangement links TRBV30 to TRBJ1-2; no reliable D call. Trimming stripped 0 bases from V and 1 base from J, with 12 bases between. Germline lookup yields CDR1 GTSNPN and CDR2 SVGIG (reference sequence). The CDR3 is 15 amino acids. The CDR3 region is CAWSVLNSYNYGYTF. The CDR3 DNA reads as TGTGCCTGGAGTGTACTGAACAGCTATAACTATGGCTACACCTTC.

The chain has TRBV5-1 and TRBJ2-1, with unresolved D. The CDR3 contains 14 residues. V shed 0 bases and J shed 0 bases, with 4 bases lying between them. In germline, CDR1 is SGHRS, CDR2 YFSETQ. CDR3 in DNA: TGCGCCAGCAGCTTGGACAGCTCCTACAATGAGCAGTTCTTC. It yields the protein CASSLDSSYNEQFF.

In nucleotides, the CDR3 is TGCGCCAGCAGCCGGCCAGTAGCGGGGACCCAAGAGACCCAGTACTTC. Its translation is CASSRPVAGTQETQYF. The rearrangement joins TRBV4-1 to TRBJ2-5; TRBD2 matches 8 bases. CDR3 length: 16 amino acids. In germline, CDR1 is MGHRA, CDR2 YSYEKL. The junction had 8 bases not matched to a gene; V was cut back by 4 bases and J by 1 base.

The chain employs TRBV3-1 (or the pseudogene TRBV3-2) and TRBJ2-1; D is perhaps TRBD1 (6 bases). V dropped 4 bases and J dropped 5 bases, with 12 bases sitting between them. Per germline, CDR1 LGHDT and CDR2 YNNKEL (reference sequence). CDR3 size: 14 residues. The CDR3 spells CASSRTVWDNEQFF. The CDR3 region has the DNA TGTGCCAGCAGCCGGACAGTTTGGGACAATGAGCAGTTCTTC.

This clone was counted only a few times. The J gene is TRBJ1-5, the V gene TRBV24-1; no firm D call. The CDR3 has 15 amino acids. Germline-derived CDR1 and CDR2 are KGHDR and SFDVKD. The V gene lost 1 base and the J gene lost 3 bases, with 9 bases spanning the gap. CDR3 amino acids: CATSDLRRFNQPQHF. CDR3 bases: TGTGCCACCAGTGATTTACGCAGATTCAATCAGCCCCAGCATTTT.

This rearrangement joins TRBV5-1 to TRBJ2-4, with D tentatively TRBD2 (5 bases). The CDR3 loop spans 14 amino acids. V gave up 0 bases and J gave up 1 base, with 5 bases separating them. The germline V gene has CDR1 SGHRS and CDR2 YFSETQ. CDR3 DNA sequence: TGCGCCAGCAGCTTGGGGGAGGCCAAAAACATTCAGTACTTC. This translates into CASSLGEAKNIQYF.

This clone was counted between two and nine times. The V gene is TRBV19, the J gene TRBJ1-2; 9 positions agree with TRBD1. With 3 bases clipped from V and 2 bases from J, the junction kept 10 bases outside the gene matches. The germline V gene has CDR1 LNHDA and CDR2 SQIVND (reference sequence). The CDR3 is 17 residues long. CDR3 protein: CASSIGYRGQNNYGYTF. The DNA for the CDR3 is TGTGCCAGTAGTATCGGTTACAGGGGGCAGAACAACTATGGCTACACCTTC.

The DNA of the CDR3 is TGCGCCAGCAGCCAAGATCACGGGGGGGCGAATACGCAGTATTTT. This codes for CASSQDHGGANTQYF. The chain uses TRBV4-3 and TRBJ2-3; 8 bases are a match to TRBD2. Germline CDR1 LGHNA, CDR2 YSLEER. The CDR3 is made up of 15 amino acids. With 0 bases clipped from V and 7 bases from J, the junction kept 6 bases outside the gene matches.

The gene calls are TRBV20-1 and TRBJ1-4; D perhaps matches TRBD1 (5 bases). The V gene lost 3 bases and the J gene lost 4 bases, with 9 bases spanning the gap. The CDR3 totals 13 residues. CDR1 is DFQATT and CDR2 is SNEGSKA in the germline V gene (reference sequence). The CDR3 DNA reads as TGCAGTGCTAGTAACAGGAATAATGAAAAACTGTTTTTT. It specifies CSASNRNNEKLFF.

This clone was seen just once. The V gene is TRBV5-1, the J gene TRBJ1-4; D gene unclear. The CDR3 contains 14 residues. Germline V gene sequence: CDR1 SGHRS, CDR2 YFSETQ. V was trimmed by 5 bases and J by 8 bases, leaving 16 bases between them. CDR3: CASRGDLGNEKLFF. The CDR3 bases are TGCGCCAGCAGAGGTGACCTCGGGAACGAAAAACTGTTTTTT.

This chain links TRBV30 with TRBJ2-6; 9 bases match TRBD2. Germline assignment: CDR1 GTSNPN and CDR2 SVGIG (reference sequence). The CDR3 is 17 residues long. Trimming removed 1 base from V and 0 bases from J; junction bases left unmatched: 4. CDR3 protein: CAWSGAGGSSGANVLTF. The CDR3 DNA is TGTGCCTGGAGTGGTGCGGGAGGGTCCTCTGGGGCCAACGTCCTGACTTTC.